These 28 T cell receptor beta chains were sequenced from one sample in a study of CD8 T cells in Susac syndrome. Reverse transcription used roughly 0.45 to 1 ug RNA and random hexamers. TCRdb itself ran the immunoSEQ multiplex PCR reads through MiXCR, one entry per CDR3 protein. The sample has 160,000 or so distinct CDR3 sequences, about 95% seen once. Sequenced sample: CD8+ T cells from PBMCs. The receptors stem from a human donor with multiple sclerosis.

This sequence joins TRBV7-9 and TRBJ1-5; D is undetermined. With 5 bases removed from V and 9 bases from J, the gap between germline ends came to 20 bases. Per germline, CDR1 SEHNR and CDR2 FQNEAQ (reference sequence). CDR3 length: 15 amino acids. DNA of the CDR3: TGTGCCAGCAGCCCTTCGTCGCCCCCGGTTCTGCCCCAGCATTTT. This sequence encodes CASSPSSPPVLPQHF.

CDR3 sequence reads: CATSAGHSTYEQYF. The CDR3 bases are TGTGCCACCAGCGCGGGACACTCGACCTACGAGCAGTACTTC. V is TRBV15 and J is TRBJ2-7, with D perhaps given as TRBD1 or TRBD2 (6 bases each). Germline CDR1 is LNHNV and CDR2 is YYDKDF (reference sequence). Deletions cut 5 bases from V and 2 bases from J, with 13 bases between. This CDR3 is built from 14 residues.

This chain connects TRBV9 to TRBJ2-1, with D unclear. The V gene's germline CDR1 is SGDLS and CDR2 YYNGEE. The V gene lost 4 bases and the J gene lost 4 bases, with 12 bases spanning the gap. The CDR3 totals 14 residues. The CDR3, as DNA: TGTGCCAGCAGCCCGGACGGTAAATACAATGAGCAGTTCTTC. This translates into CASSPDGKYNEQFF. Together with reference TRBV9 and TRBJ2-1, the CDR3 gives the full variable domain: DSGVTQTPKHLITATGQRVTLRCSPRSGDLSVYWYQQSLDQGLQFLIQYYNGEERAKGNILERFSAQQFPDLHSELNLSSLELGDSALYFCASSPDGKYNEQFFGPGTRLTVL.

This clonotype was counted once. This chain connects TRBV12-5 to TRBJ1-5, with D hard to call. The length of the CDR3 is 15 residues. Germline assignment: CDR1 LGHNT and CDR2 FRNRAP. V was trimmed by 6 bases and J by 1 base, leaving 13 bases between them. As DNA, the CDR3 is TGTGCTAGTGGCCCCTCCGGAGGGAGCAATCAGCCCCAGCATTTT. Translation: CASGPSGGSNQPQHF. The full variable domain, its missing parts supplied by reference TRBV12-5 and TRBJ1-5, is DARVTQTPRHKVTEMGQEVTMRCQPILGHNTVFWYRQTMMQGLELLAYFRNRAPLDDSGMPKDRFSAEMPDATLATLKIQPSEPRDSAVYFCASGPSGGSNQPQHFGDGTRLSIL.

This clonotype was counted once. V gene TRBV12-3 or TRBV12-4 combines with J gene TRBJ1-1; D gene uncertain. The CDR3 runs to 14 residues. The V gene lost 1 base and the J gene lost 1 base, with 7 bases spanning the gap. The CDR3 sequence is CASSLGSANTEAFF. As DNA, the CDR3 is TGTGCCAGCAGTTTAGGCTCAGCGAACACTGAAGCTTTCTTT.

This chain links TRBV12-3 or TRBV12-4 with TRBJ1-5; no definite D call. V was shortened by 4 bases and J by 5 bases, with 9 bases between the two germline ends. The CDR3 is made up of 13 amino acids. The CDR3 reads CASSSVIYQPQHF. The CDR3 nucleotides are TGTGCCAGCAGTTCGGTTATCTATCAGCCCCAGCATTTT.

This sequence joins TRBV27 and TRBJ2-7, with D possibly TRBD2 on 6 matching bases. Trimming stripped 2 bases from V and 2 bases from J, with 10 bases between. This CDR3 contains 14 residues. Looked up from germline, CDR1 is MNHEY and CDR2 is SMNVEV (reference sequence). CDR3 sequence reads: CASSLRTGAYEQYV. The CDR3, as DNA: TGTGCCAGCAGTTTAAGGACGGGAGCCTACGAGCAGTACGTC.

The chain recombines TRBV11-2 with TRBJ2-3; TRBD2 is a possible D gene (6 bases). The CDR3 loop spans 14 amino acids. V shed 8 bases and J shed 2 bases, with 14 bases lying between them. Germline loops: CDR1 SGHAT, CDR2 FQNNGV. CDR3 region: CASRARGFTDTQYF. The CDR3 bases are TGTGCCAGCCGCGCGCGGGGCTTCACAGATACGCAGTATTTT.

The chain couples TRBV2 to TRBJ2-7, with TRBD1 matching over 11 bases. This CDR3 spans 14 amino acids. Germline CDR1 and CDR2: SNHLY and FYNNEI. V lost 4 bases to trimming and J lost 9 bases; unmatched junction nucleotides: 8. CDR3 sequence: CASSARTGGDGQYF. The CDR3 DNA sequence: TGTGCCAGCAGTGCCCGGACAGGGGGCGATGGGCAGTACTTC. Together with reference TRBV2 and TRBJ2-7, the CDR3 gives the full variable domain: EPEVTQTPSHQVTQMGQEVILRCVPISNHLYFYWYRQILGQKVEFLVSFYNNEISEKSEIFDDQFSVERPDGSNFTLKIRSTKLEDSAMYFCASSARTGGDGQYFGPGTRLTVT.

This chain links TRBV20-1 with TRBJ1-1; a possible D gene is TRBD1 (5 bases). Germline values: CDR1 DFQATT, CDR2 SNEGSKA (reference sequence). There are 10 residues in the CDR3. The CDR3 sequence: CSIRGVFDFF. The CDR3 DNA reads as TGCAGCATACGGGGGGTTTTTGATTTCTTT.

The chain has TRBV20-1 and TRBJ2-2; no definite D call. V shed 1 base and J shed 3 bases, with 9 bases lying between them. This CDR3 is 14 amino acids long. CDR1 and CDR2 (germline): DFQATT, SNEGSKA (reference sequence). CDR3 loop: CSARGEAHTGELFF. The CDR3 DNA reads as TGCAGTGCTAGAGGAGAGGCCCACACCGGGGAGCTGTTTTTT.

This clonotype has only one observation. V gene TRBV30 combines with J gene TRBJ1-3; D uncertain. In germline, CDR1 is GTSNPN, CDR2 SVGIG (reference sequence). V lost 0 bases and J 4 bases, leaving 10 bases between the germline ends. This CDR3 is built from 14 residues. The DNA of the CDR3 is TGTGCCTGGAGTGTGGAGACTCCAGGAAACACCATATATTTT. This gives the protein CAWSVETPGNTIYF.

V gene TRBV27 combines with J gene TRBJ1-1, with TRBD1 as a possible D gene (6 bases). V lost 5 bases, J lost 1 base, and 11 bases lay in between. The CDR3 covers 14 residues. Germline CDR1 MNHEY, CDR2 SMNVEV (reference sequence). The CDR3 spells CASSMTGPNTEAFF. CDR3 in DNA: TGTGCCAGCAGTATGACAGGCCCGAACACTGAAGCTTTCTTT.

The gene calls are TRBV4-1 and TRBJ2-7, with D uncertain. The CDR3 is 14 residues long. Between the trimmed V and J ends, which lost 0 bases and 5 bases, there was a span of 11 bases. In germline, CDR1 is MGHRA, CDR2 YSYEKL. CDR3 sequence reads: CASSQDLQSDEQYF. DNA for the CDR3: TGCGCCAGCAGCCAAGATCTACAGTCGGACGAGCAGTACTTC.

V is TRBV29-1 and J is TRBJ2-3, with 9 positions matching TRBD1. V dropped 6 bases and J dropped 4; count of bases not matched to a gene: 11. Germline CDR1 SQVTM, CDR2 ANQGSEA. This CDR3 is built from 15 residues. The CDR3 nucleotides are TGCAGCGTCCAGGACTGGACAGGGGTGGCAGATACGCAGTATTTT. Its protein product is CSVQDWTGVADTQYF.

The V call is TRBV7-8, the J call TRBJ2-3; D possibly uses TRBD1 or TRBD2 (6 bases each). The CDR3 is 15 amino acids. Germline CDR1 is SGHVS and CDR2 is FQNEAQ. The V gene lost 0 bases and the J gene lost 2 bases, with 9 bases spanning the gap. CDR3 residues: CASSLAGGPTDTQYF. Here the CDR3 DNA reads TGTGCCAGCAGCTTAGCGGGGGGCCCCACAGATACGCAGTATTTT.

The chain uses TRBV6-2 or TRBV6-3 and TRBJ2-1; the match to TRBD1 covers 7 bases. Trimming removed 8 bases from V and 4 bases from J; junction bases left unmatched: 11. Germline-derived CDR1 and CDR2 are MNHEY and SVGEGT. The CDR3 covers 15 residues. The CDR3 DNA is TGTGCCAGCGGGAAAGGGGGCTATTCGTACAATGAGCAGTTCTTC. Translated, it gives CASGKGGYSYNEQFF.

The chain links TRBV13 to TRBJ2-4; weak D call: TRBD2 (5 bases). Germline CDR1 PRHDT, CDR2 FYEKMQ (reference sequence). This CDR3 is built from 16 residues. V shed 5 bases and J shed 0 bases, with 14 bases lying between them. DNA of the CDR3: TGTGCCAGCAGCCCCCCGGGGAACCTAGCCAAAAACATTCAGTACTTC. It is translated as CASSPPGNLAKNIQYF. Full variable domain (outside the CDR3, taken from reference TRBV13 and TRBJ2-4): AAGVIQSPRHLIKEKRETATLKCYPIPRHDTVYWYQQGPGQDPQFLISFYEKMQSDKGSIPDRFSAQQFSDYHSELNMSSLELGDSALYFCASSPPGNLAKNIQYFGAGTRLSVL.

CDR3 loop: CAWGRDSSNQPQHF. CDR3 coding DNA: TGTGCCTGGGGGAGGGACAGTAGCAATCAGCCCCAGCATTTT. The V and J genes are TRBV30 and TRBJ1-5; 7 positions agree with TRBD1. CDR1 is GTSNPN, CDR2 SVGIG, per germline (reference sequence). After removal of 5 bases from V and 0 bases from J, the junction contained 4 bases not matched to a gene. The length of the CDR3 is 14 residues.

CDR3 region: CASSEPGGNSPLHF. In DNA form, the CDR3 reads TGTGCCAGCAGTGAACCAGGGGGGAATTCACCCCTCCACTTT. The genes are TRBV25-1 and TRBJ1-6; 7 bases agree with TRBD1. V trimming: 2 bases; J trimming: 7 bases; junction bases outside the gene matches: 2. Germline lookup yields CDR1 MGHDK and CDR2 SYGVNS. The CDR3 spans 14 residues.

The chain carries TRBV9 and TRBJ1-5; 8 nucleotides line up with TRBD1. Losses at the gene ends were 5 bases for V and 4 bases for J; bases not matched to a gene: 5. There are 14 residues in the CDR3. Germline V gene lookup returns CDR1 SGDLS and CDR2 YYNGEE. The CDR3 sequence is CASSAGTGNQPQHF. DNA of the CDR3: TGTGCCAGCAGTGCCGGGACAGGAAATCAGCCCCAGCATTTT.

The V call is TRBV7-6, the J call TRBJ2-1, with D perhaps being TRBD1 or TRBD2 (6 bases each). Germline-derived CDR1 and CDR2 are SGHVS and FNYEAQ. This CDR3 comprises 15 residues. V lost 0 bases, J lost 7 bases, and 13 bases lay in between. The CDR3 protein is CASSLAPGAHNEQFF. The CDR3 DNA is TGTGCCAGCAGCTTAGCCCCGGGGGCGCATAATGAGCAGTTCTTC. The full variable domain, in which reference TRBV7-6 and TRBJ2-1 provide the parts outside the CDR3, is GAGVSQSPRYKVTKRGQDVALRCDPISGHVSLYWYRQALGQGPEFLTYFNYEAQQDKSGLPNDRFSAERPEGSISTLTIQRTEQRDSAMYRCASSLAPGAHNEQFFGPGTRLTVL.

The CDR3 spells CASRFGWYPYNEQFF. CDR3 nucleotides: TGTGCCAGCAGATTCGGGTGGTACCCCTACAATGAGCAGTTCTTC. The chain links TRBV5-6 to TRBJ2-1, with D unclear. The CDR3 runs 15 residues. V lost 5 bases and J 2 bases, leaving 14 bases between the germline ends. CDR1 SGHDT and CDR2 YYEEEE come from the germline V gene.

The chain carries TRBV4-1 and TRBJ2-3; D tentatively fits TRBD1 or TRBD2 (5 bases each). Trimming removed 4 bases from V and 6 bases from J, with 11 bases in between. There are 13 residues in the CDR3. Germline values: CDR1 MGHRA, CDR2 YSYEKL. The CDR3 coding sequence is TGCGCCAGCAGCCCAGGGAGAGCGGATACGCAGTATTTT. It yields the protein CASSPGRADTQYF.

The V gene is TRBV27, the J gene TRBJ2-1; TRBD1 aligns across 9 bases. Looked up from germline, CDR1 is MNHEY and CDR2 is SMNVEV (reference sequence). The CDR3 extends over 15 amino acids. V was clipped by 4 bases and J by 7 bases; unmatched bases: 8. The CDR3 nucleotides read TGTGCCAGCAGTTCCCCCGGGACAGGGAGTAATGAGCAGTTCTTC. Translation: CASSSPGTGSNEQFF.

This clonotype was detected only once. V usage is TRBV12-5 and J usage is TRBJ1-1, with 9 bases lining up with TRBD1. V shed 6 bases, J shed 3 bases, and the junction held 8 bases outside the gene matches. CDR3 length: 15 residues. Germline CDR1 is LGHNT and CDR2 is FRNRAP. Written as DNA, the CDR3 is TGTGCTAGTGGCCCGACCGGGACAGGGTACACTGAAGCTTTCTTT. Encoded protein: CASGPTGTGYTEAFF.

The chain uses TRBV6-1 and TRBJ2-2, with 12 bases aligning to TRBD2. Germline loops: CDR1 MNHNS, CDR2 SASEGT. V was pared by 6 bases and J by 3 bases, with 8 bases of the junction left unmatched. There are 17 residues in the CDR3. The chain's CDR3 is CASRTLAGGRYTGELFF. CDR3 DNA: TGTGCCAGCAGAACACTAGCGGGGGGCCGCTACACCGGGGAGCTGTTTTTT.

The V call is TRBV30, the J call TRBJ1-1; no clear D gene. CDR1 GTSNPN and CDR2 SVGIG come from the germline V gene (reference sequence). The CDR3 is made up of 13 amino acids. Trimming left V 0 bases short and J 4 bases short, with 9 bases between. Here the CDR3 reads CAWSVREITEAFF. The CDR3 nucleotides are TGTGCCTGGAGTGTACGAGAGATCACTGAAGCTTTCTTT.